This T cell receptor beta chain was obtained from a study of T cell repertoires in cytomegalovirus infection. Study background: TCR beta signatures that were public indicated CMV infection and matching HLA type.

Each CDR3 protein is one row after TCRdb ran MiXCR on the reads. The repertoire holds some 250,000 distinct CDR3 sequences, with less than 9.5% as singletons. Whole-study results and caveats: CMV-specific TCR beta clonotypes restricted by HLA-C were the ones dominating the ex vivo response. Cumulative frequency (of public TCR beta family members) identified carriers of CMV plus the relevant HLA.

Concerning this clonotype itself: Its antigen is still unknown.

Germline V gene data show CDR1 as SNHLY and CDR2 as FYNNEI. The CDR3 has 16 amino acids. V was cut by 4 bases and J by 6 bases, with 18 bases left in between. The rearrangement joins TRBV2 to TRBJ2-2; D may be TRBD1 (6 bases). This sequence was found in a human donor in good health (CMV status not recorded). Some clones in this sample may be carry-over from other donors' samples. The sample taken for sequencing was PBMCs. CDR3 loop: CASSVGTPRVSGELFF. In nucleotides, the CDR3 is TGTGCCAGCAGTGTTGGGACACCACGCGTGTCCGGGGAGCTGTTTTTT.